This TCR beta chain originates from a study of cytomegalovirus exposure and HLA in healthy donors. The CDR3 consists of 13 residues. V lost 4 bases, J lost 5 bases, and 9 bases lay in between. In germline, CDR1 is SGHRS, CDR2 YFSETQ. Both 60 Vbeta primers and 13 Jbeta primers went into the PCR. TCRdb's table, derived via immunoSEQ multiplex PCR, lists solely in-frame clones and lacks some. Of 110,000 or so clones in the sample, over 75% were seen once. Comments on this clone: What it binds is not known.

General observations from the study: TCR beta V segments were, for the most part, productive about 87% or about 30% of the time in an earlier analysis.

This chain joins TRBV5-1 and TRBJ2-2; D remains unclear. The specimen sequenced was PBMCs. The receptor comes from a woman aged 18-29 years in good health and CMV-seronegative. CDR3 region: CASSLAGTGELFF. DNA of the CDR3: TGCGCCAGCAGCCTGGCAGGAACCGGGGAGCTGTTTTTT.